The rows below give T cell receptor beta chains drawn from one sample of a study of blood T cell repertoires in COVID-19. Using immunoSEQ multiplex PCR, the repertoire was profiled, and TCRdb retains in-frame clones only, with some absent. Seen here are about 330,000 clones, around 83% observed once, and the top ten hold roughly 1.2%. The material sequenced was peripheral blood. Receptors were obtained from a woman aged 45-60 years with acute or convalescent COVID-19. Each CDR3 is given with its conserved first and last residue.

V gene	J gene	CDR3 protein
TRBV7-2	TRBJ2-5	CASSPRLGQGAEETQYF
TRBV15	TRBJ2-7	CATSRVVSRRGEQYF
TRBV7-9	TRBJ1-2	CASSPTRGDYGYTF
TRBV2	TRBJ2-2	CASRRLAGGNTGELFF
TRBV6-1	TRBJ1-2	CASSEQDSVGGYTF
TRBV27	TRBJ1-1	CASGQGSTEAFF
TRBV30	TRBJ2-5	CAWERLAGETQYF
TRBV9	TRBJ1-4	CASSVGQANEKLFF
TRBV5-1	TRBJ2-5	CASSPASGQQETQYF
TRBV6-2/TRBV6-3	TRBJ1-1	CASSYSFVGTALLNTEAFF
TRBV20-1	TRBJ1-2	CSARQGYGYTF
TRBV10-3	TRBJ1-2	CAISESPLYGYTF
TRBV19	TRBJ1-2	CASSILGVEWSQDLFGYTF
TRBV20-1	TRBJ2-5	CSASPTGTRTETQYF
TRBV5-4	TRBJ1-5	CASSLGGGSNQPQHF
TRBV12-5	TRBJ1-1	CASGLLGGEAFF
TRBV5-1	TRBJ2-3	CASSSTGTDTQYF
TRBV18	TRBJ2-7	CASSPGLAGTYEQYF
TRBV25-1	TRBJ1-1	CASSEYISGTEAFF
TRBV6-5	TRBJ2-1	CASKVQKSSYNEQFF
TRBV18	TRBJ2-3	CASSPNRFADTQYF
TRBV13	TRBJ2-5	CASSSLGTEETQYF
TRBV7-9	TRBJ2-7	CASSFRGSGRVSSYEQYF
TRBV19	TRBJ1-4	CASSILQGTNEKLFF
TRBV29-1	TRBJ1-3	CSVGTASGNTIYF
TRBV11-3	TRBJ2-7	CASSPGRLMKSGSPYEQYF
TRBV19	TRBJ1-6	CASSGTHNSPLHF
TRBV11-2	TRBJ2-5	CASSLTGHQTSQYF
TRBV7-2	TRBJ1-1	CASSPTSGTEAFF
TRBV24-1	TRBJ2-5	CATSDRQQETQYF
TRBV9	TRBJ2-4	CASSVAGSGNIQYF
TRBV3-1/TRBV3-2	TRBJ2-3	CASSELLGGNTDTQYF
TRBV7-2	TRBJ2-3	CASSLAGHTDTQYF
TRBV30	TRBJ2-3	CAWSGGILADTQYF